The 30 T cell receptor beta chains listed next were all sequenced from one sample in a study of patients and donors after allogeneic stem cell transplantation. One entry per CDR3 protein, called by TCRdb with MiXCR from the RT-PCR reads. Of approximately 160,000 distinct CDR3 sequences in the sample, approximately 25% were seen once. Sequenced sample: blood, either unsorted or a sorted T cell fraction (not recorded which). The receptors here all came from a human donor who was either an allogeneic HSCT recipient or a stem cell or donor lymphocyte infusion donor (not recorded which). It is not recorded whose cells these are; they may come from a transplant donor.

The table lists this clonotype with a few counts. The genes are TRBV20-1 and TRBJ1-1; a weak D match, TRBD1 (6 bases). The CDR3 sequence is 12 residues long. The V gene lost 5 bases and the J gene lost 8 bases, with 15 bases spanning the gap. CDR1 and CDR2 (germline): DFQATT, SNEGSKA (reference sequence). CDR3 DNA: TGCAGTGCTGCGTTTACCGGGGGCGAAGCTTTCTTT. It codes for CSAAFTGGEAFF.

In its sample, this clonotype was seen many times. The chain uses TRBV20-1 and TRBJ1-6, with TRBD1 identical over 10 bases. Losses at the gene ends were 0 bases for V and 7 bases for J; bases not matched to a gene: 6. The CDR3 length is 16 residues. The V gene's germline CDR1 is DFQATT and CDR2 SNEGSKA (reference sequence). CDR3 DNA sequence: TGCAGTGCTAGAGATTCGACAGGGGGCTGGAATTCACCCCTCCACTTT. This encodes CSARDSTGGWNSPLHF.

This chain joins TRBV6-2 or TRBV6-3 and TRBJ2-7; D possibly matches TRBD1 or TRBD2 (5 bases each). V was clipped by 4 bases and J by 4 bases, with 14 bases between them. The CDR3 has 14 residues. Germline assignment: CDR1 MNHEY and CDR2 SVGEGT. CDR3: CASSFRDGKYEQYF. The CDR3 DNA sequence: TGTGCCAGCAGTTTCCGGGACGGGAAATACGAGCAGTACTTC.

This clonotype was found many times. The chain combines TRBV29-1 with TRBJ1-3; TRBD1 agrees at 9 bases. This CDR3 comprises 13 residues. Trimming took 7 bases from V and 4 from J; bases not matched to a gene: 5. Germline-derived CDR1 and CDR2 are SQVTM and ANQGSEA. As DNA, the CDR3 is TGCAGCGCCTACAGGGGGCAGGGAAACACCATATATTTT. It is translated as CSAYRGQGNTIYF.

This clonotype was picked up a small number of times. The chain joins TRBV24-1 to TRBJ2-7; D is uncertain. The V gene lost 0 bases and the J gene lost 1 base, with 6 bases spanning the gap. The CDR3 is 14 residues long. From germline, CDR1 is KGHDR and CDR2 SFDVKD. The CDR3 region has the DNA TGTGCCACCAGTGATTTGTGGGGATCCTACGAGCAGTACTTC. Translation: CATSDLWGSYEQYF.

This chain uses TRBV5-1 with TRBJ1-1; 8 bases map to TRBD1. The germline V gene has CDR1 SGHRS and CDR2 YFSETQ. CDR3 size: 16 residues. Unmatched junction bases numbered 12, after V lost 2 bases and J lost 6 bases. CDR3 sequence (DNA): TGCGCCAGCAGCTTCACCGGGACAGGCCGCCGAGCTGAAGCTTTCTTT. This translates into CASSFTGTGRRAEAFF.

The chain couples TRBV10-3 to TRBJ2-5, with a tentative D call TRBD1 (6 bases). The germline V and J ends were trimmed by 8 bases and 2 bases, with 6 bases remaining between them. Germline V CDR1 and CDR2: ENHRY, SYGVKD. This CDR3 region has 11 residues. CDR3 protein: CAIGQQETQYF. CDR3 coding DNA: TGTGCCATCGGACAGCAAGAGACCCAGTACTTC.

The V gene is TRBV6-2 or TRBV6-3, the J gene TRBJ2-2; D is uncertain. Trimming shortened V by 7 bases and J by 7 bases, and 10 bases separated the two germline ends. This CDR3 has 12 amino acids. Germline-derived CDR1 and CDR2 are MNHEY and SVGEGT. CDR3 sequence: CASNLIYGELFF. CDR3 in DNA: TGTGCCAGCAACTTAATCTACGGGGAGCTGTTTTTT.

DNA for the CDR3: TGTGCCAGCAGTTACTCGACTCGCTATGGCTACACCTTC. It is translated as CASSYSTRYGYTF. The rearrangement uses TRBV6-5 and TRBJ1-2, with D hard to call. The CDR3 has 13 amino acids. V was clipped by 0 bases and J by 4 bases, with 6 bases between them. The germline V gene encodes CDR1 MNHEY and CDR2 SVGAGI.

The V gene is TRBV29-1, the J gene TRBJ1-1, with D perhaps TRBD1 (5 bases). Trimming removed 6 bases from V and 1 base from J, with 18 bases in between. Germline assignment: CDR1 SQVTM and CDR2 ANQGSEA. CDR3 length: 15 residues. The CDR3 bases are TGCAGCGTCACCTCGGGGGAGGCCCAGAACACTGAAGCTTTCTTT. This codes for CSVTSGEAQNTEAFF.

This clonotype was observed a handful of times. The V and J genes are TRBV20-1 and TRBJ2-1; D is tentatively TRBD1 or TRBD2 (6 bases each). Germline V gene sequence: CDR1 DFQATT, CDR2 SNEGSKA (reference sequence). V was shortened by 0 bases and J by 5 bases, with 20 bases between the two germline ends. The CDR3 length is 17 residues. The CDR3 loop is CSARDPFSGAGNNEQFF. DNA for the CDR3: TGCAGTGCTAGAGATCCCTTTTCAGGGGCGGGAAACAATGAGCAGTTCTTC.

The chain links TRBV2 to TRBJ2-1; D not certain. Germline CDR1 SNHLY, CDR2 FYNNEI. The CDR3 loop spans 13 amino acids. Trimming shortened V by 2 bases and J by 5 bases, and 7 bases separated the two germline ends. The DNA for the CDR3 is TGTGCCAGCAGTGAATGGCAGGACAATGAGCAGTTCTTC. This gives the protein CASSEWQDNEQFF. The variable domain in full, completed from reference TRBV2 and TRBJ2-1, reads EPEVTQTPSHQVTQMGQEVILRCVPISNHLYFYWYRQILGQKVEFLVSFYNNEISEKSEIFDDQFSVERPDGSNFTLKIRSTKLEDSAMYFCASSEWQDNEQFFGPGTRLTVL.

The J gene is TRBJ1-2, the V gene TRBV10-3; possible D gene TRBD1, 5 bases. The V gene's germline CDR1 is ENHRY and CDR2 SYGVKD. The V end lost 6 bases, the J end lost 1 base, and 18 bases lay between the germline ends. The CDR3 loop spans 16 amino acids. CDR3: CAIRDRAGGYNYGYTF. CDR3 bases: TGTGCCATCAGGGACCGAGCCGGGGGATATAACTATGGCTACACCTTC.

The table lists this clonotype with a few counts. The rearrangement uses TRBV18 and TRBJ1-1; D perhaps matches TRBD1 (6 bases). The CDR3 length is 13 residues. The V gene's germline CDR1 is KGHSH and CDR2 LQKENI. The germline V and J ends were trimmed by 3 bases and 10 bases, with 15 bases remaining between them. Here the CDR3 reads CASSPWTENSAFF. As DNA, the CDR3 is TGTGCCAGCTCACCGTGGACAGAAAATTCAGCTTTCTTT.

This clonotype has at least ten counts. CDR3 sequence: CASSLAPGRISTTYGYTF. For the CDR3, the DNA is TGCGCCAGCAGCTTGGCTCCGGGACGCATCTCGACCACGTATGGCTACACCTTC. This chain connects TRBV5-1 to TRBJ1-2; possible D gene TRBD1, 5 bases. Looked up from germline, CDR1 is SGHRS and CDR2 is YFSETQ. V was shortened by 0 bases and J by 5 bases, with 23 bases between the two germline ends. The length of the CDR3 is 18 residues.

The CDR3 DNA sequence: TGTGCCCTGGAGAACTATGGCTACACCTTC. Translated, it gives CALENYGYTF. The V call is TRBV30, the J call TRBJ1-2; D remains ambiguous. The V gene lost 8 bases and the J gene lost 2 bases, with 6 bases spanning the gap. Germline loops: CDR1 GTSNPN, CDR2 SVGIG (reference sequence). CDR3 length: 10 residues.

This clonotype was seen a handful of times. The chain joins TRBV9 to TRBJ1-3; D is unresolved. The CDR3 sequence is 15 residues long. V was cut by 3 bases and J by 0 bases, with 10 bases left in between. Germline V gene lookup returns CDR1 SGDLS and CDR2 YYNGEE. The DNA of the CDR3 is TGTGCCAGCAGCGAGCTGCGGACCTCTGGAAACACCATATATTTT. It translates to CASSELRTSGNTIYF. Full variable domain (missing parts from reference TRBV9 and TRBJ1-3): DSGVTQTPKHLITATGQRVTLRCSPRSGDLSVYWYQQSLDQGLQFLIQYYNGEERAKGNILERFSAQQFPDLHSELNLSSLELGDSALYFCASSELRTSGNTIYFGEGSWLTVV.

There are many counts of this clonotype. The V call is TRBV6-2 or TRBV6-3, the J call TRBJ1-1; 8 positions match TRBD1. J lost 1 base, V lost 2 bases, and 6 bases had no gene match. Germline loops: CDR1 MNHEY, CDR2 SVGEGT. CDR3 length equals 16 residues. CDR3 coding DNA: TGTGCCAGCAGTTACGTTAGGACAGGGAAGAACACTGAAGCTTTCTTT. It codes for CASSYVRTGKNTEAFF.

The gene calls are TRBV12-3 or TRBV12-4 and TRBJ1-1; D call uncertain. CDR3 length: 14 amino acids. With 7 bases removed from V and 2 bases from J, the gap between germline ends came to 14 bases. The CDR3 sequence is CASTWGDSNTEAFF. CDR3 in DNA: TGTGCCAGCACCTGGGGTGATAGTAACACTGAAGCTTTCTTT.

This clonotype was recorded a few times. This chain links TRBV7-2 with TRBJ2-5; D possibly corresponds to TRBD2 (5 bases). The ends were cut back, 5 bases at V and 1 base at J, with 11 bases in the middle. The germline gives CDR1 SGHTA, CDR2 FQGNSA. The CDR3 spans 14 residues. CDR3 sequence (DNA): TGTGCCAGCAGCCAACTAGGACTCCAAGAGACCCAGTACTTC. Its protein is CASSQLGLQETQYF.

The chain has TRBV20-1 and TRBJ1-2; TRBD1 might be the D (5 bases). V lost 4 bases to trimming and J lost 4 bases, with 13 bases between them. Germline CDR1 DFQATT, CDR2 SNEGSKA (reference sequence). The CDR3 covers 13 residues. The CDR3 coding sequence is TGCAGTGCTACCGAAGGGGTCACCTATGGCTACACCTTC. Protein sequence: CSATEGVTYGYTF.

The chain is built from TRBV12-3 or TRBV12-4 and TRBJ2-1, with D possibly being TRBD1 or TRBD2 (5 bases each). The V end lost 6 bases, the J end lost 7 bases, and 13 bases lay between the germline ends. The CDR3 runs 13 residues. The CDR3 coding sequence is TGTGCCAGCAGGTCATTCGAGGGGAATGAGCAGTTCTTC. As protein: CASRSFEGNEQFF.

V is TRBV2 and J is TRBJ2-7, with D possibly matching TRBD1 (5 bases). This CDR3 comprises 15 residues. The germline gives CDR1 SNHLY, CDR2 FYNNEI. V gave up 1 base and J gave up 5 bases, with 15 bases separating them. The chain's CDR3 is CASSEVWSRTHEQYF. The CDR3 DNA reads as TGTGCCAGCAGTGAAGTGTGGTCCAGGACACACGAGCAGTACTTC.

The chain has TRBV7-2 and TRBJ1-1, with 8 bases that match TRBD1. Germline V gene data show CDR1 as SGHTA and CDR2 as FQGNSA. The CDR3 runs 15 residues. V shed 7 bases, J shed 6 bases, and the junction held 13 bases outside the gene matches. The CDR3 spells CASKTFRDRSAEAFF. CDR3 coding DNA: TGTGCCAGCAAAACGTTCCGGGACAGGAGCGCTGAAGCTTTCTTT.

This clonotype has just a few counts. The rearrangement uses TRBV7-9 and TRBJ2-3; D uncertain. V dropped 5 bases and J dropped 2 bases, with 20 bases sitting between them. This CDR3 contains 17 residues. Germline V gene data show CDR1 as SEHNR and CDR2 as FQNEAQ (reference sequence). This chain's CDR3 is CASSLLRSLPSTDTQYF. CDR3 bases: TGTGCCAGCAGCCTCCTTCGAAGCCTTCCTTCCACAGATACGCAGTATTTT.

V usage is TRBV6-5 and J usage is TRBJ2-1; D is unclear. The CDR3 is 15 amino acids. Germline-derived CDR1 and CDR2 are MNHEY and SVGAGI. The V and J ends lost 6 bases and 0 bases respectively, with 12 bases between them. Here the CDR3 DNA reads TGTGCCAGCAGCCTGGCCAGGAGCTCCTACAATGAGCAGTTCTTC. This encodes CASSLARSSYNEQFF.

In this sample, this clonotype turned up a few times. This chain links TRBV5-1 with TRBJ1-1, with D tentatively TRBD1 (5 bases). Germline CDR1 and CDR2: SGHRS and YFSETQ. V was clipped by 2 bases and J by 3 bases, with 8 bases between them. CDR3 length equals 13 residues. CDR3: CASSLDSYTEAFF. CDR3 nucleotide sequence: TGCGCCAGCAGCTTAGACAGCTACACTGAAGCTTTCTTT. The variable domain in full, with the rest retrieved from reference TRBV5-1 and TRBJ1-1, is KAGVTQTPRYLIKTRGQQVTLSCSPISGHRSVSWYQQTPGQGLQFLFEYFSETQRNKGNFPGRFSGRQFSNSRSEMNVSTLELGDSALYLCASSLDSYTEAFFGQGTRLTVV.

The table lists this clonotype with a few counts. V usage is TRBV6-5 and J usage is TRBJ1-4; no firm D call. CDR3 length: 14 residues. V shed 0 bases and J shed 8 bases, with 10 bases lying between them. Per germline, CDR1 MNHEY and CDR2 SVGAGI. CDR3 region: CASSYSRLGEKLFF. The CDR3 DNA reads as TGTGCCAGCAGTTACTCAAGGCTAGGGGAAAAACTGTTTTTT.

The chain couples TRBV10-3 to TRBJ1-2; D ambiguous. CDR1 ENHRY and CDR2 SYGVKD come from the germline V gene. V shed 5 bases and J shed 3 bases, with 7 bases lying between them. The CDR3 is made up of 12 amino acids. In DNA form, the CDR3 reads TGTGCCATCAGTCGGCAGGACTATGGCTACACCTTC. As protein: CAISRQDYGYTF.

The chain is built from TRBV3-1 and TRBJ2-7; perhaps D is TRBD1 or TRBD2 (6 bases each). CDR1 and CDR2 (germline): LGHDT, YNNKEL (reference sequence). The CDR3 is 12 amino acids. V lost 1 base and J lost 6, with 7 bases in between. CDR3 region: CASSQAGAEQYF. For the CDR3, the DNA is TGTGCCAGCAGCCAAGCGGGGGCCGAGCAGTACTTC.